This TCR beta chain came from a study of OX40 agonist ivuxolimab in advanced cancers. About the study: Dose-escalation patients' cancers were hepatocellular carcinoma, melanoma, renal cell or head and neck cancer.

The CDR3 sequence is 15 residues long. Germline CDR1 and CDR2: SNHLY and FYNNEI. Deletions cut 4 bases from V and 2 bases from J, with 15 bases between. Here immunoSEQ multiplex PCR was the method, and the copy in TCRdb shows in-frame clones only, minus some. The table has tens of thousands of clones, 82% seen once. Excluded were patients having autoimmune disease history or systemic immunosuppression. At baseline, cycle 4 day 1, and cycle 7 day 1, blood was sampled. This clonotype was sampled from an adult with an advanced solid tumor such as melanoma, head and neck, liver or kidney cancer. Material: CD4+ or CD8+ T cells sorted from blood, obtained in a trial of the OX40 agonist ivuxolimab. This chain joins TRBV2 and TRBJ2-7; D possibly corresponds to TRBD1 (6 bases). CDR3 region: CASSAQGRGPYEQYF. CDR3 DNA sequence: TGTGCCAGCAGTGCCCAGGGCAGGGGCCCCTACGAGCAGTACTTC.